Below, 31 T cell receptor beta chains from the same sample are listed, as sequenced in a study of blood T cell repertoires in COVID-19. Produced via immunoSEQ multiplex PCR; TCRdb's table is partial and in-frame only. In the table there are 170,000 or so clones, just over 85% of which are singletons. The sequenced sample consisted of PBMCs or T cells enriched from blood (not recorded which). The receptors come from a woman aged 18 to 35 who had recovered from COVID-19.

This sequence joins TRBV2 and TRBJ2-1; D perhaps matches TRBD2 (6 bases). The CDR3 totals 14 residues. Germline V CDR1 and CDR2: SNHLY, FYNNEI. V was clipped by 6 bases and J by 1 base, with 10 bases between them. The CDR3 here is CASRGDWSYNEQFF. CDR3 nucleotides: TGTGCCAGCAGGGGGGACTGGTCCTACAATGAGCAGTTCTTC.

The chain joins TRBV28 to TRBJ1-4; the match to TRBD1 covers 8 bases. This CDR3 contains 15 residues. Germline V gives CDR1 MDHEN, CDR2 SYDVKM. CDR3: CAATMRSGGAEKLFF. For the CDR3, the DNA is TGTGCAGCCACAATGCGGTCAGGGGGCGCAGAAAAACTGTTTTTT. The full variable domain, completed using reference TRBV28 and TRBJ1-4, is DVKVTQSSRYLVKRTGEKVFLECVQDMDHENMFWYRQDPGLGLRLIYFSYDVKMKEKGDIPEGYSVSREKKERFSLILESASTNQTSMYLCAATMRSGGAEKLFFGSGTQLSVL.

V and J are TRBV7-2 and TRBJ1-1, with TRBD1 matching 7 bases. The CDR3 length is 16 residues. V gave up 1 base and J gave up 4 bases; unmatched junction bases: 9. Germline V gene data show CDR1 as SGHTA and CDR2 as FQGNSA. In DNA, the CDR3 is TGTGCCAGCAGCTTAGAGGGGGCCTCGGGAACCACTGAAGCTTTCTTT. It yields the protein CASSLEGASGTTEAFF.

The V and J genes are TRBV5-1 and TRBJ1-2; D is undetermined. Germline V CDR1 and CDR2: SGHRS, YFSETQ. V was cut by 2 bases and J by 4 bases, with 6 bases left in between. There are 12 residues in the CDR3. CDR3 nucleotides: TGCGCCAGCAGCTTCGAGGGCTATGGCTACACCTTC. The encoded protein is CASSFEGYGYTF.

The gene calls are TRBV5-1 and TRBJ1-6, with D unresolved. This CDR3 contains 17 residues. Germline lookup yields CDR1 SGHRS and CDR2 YFSETQ. The germline V and J ends were trimmed by 4 bases and 0 bases, with 14 bases remaining between them. CDR3 in DNA: TGCGCCAGCAGCCTCCGACTCATAAGCTCCTATAATTCACCCCTCCACTTT. This encodes CASSLRLISSYNSPLHF.

In the case of this clone: An end of the junction does not agree with germline; a read error may underlie this. The chain couples TRBV28 to TRBJ1-3; TRBD1 might be the D (6 bases). There are 15 residues in the CDR3. CDR1 is MDHEN and CDR2 is SYDVKM in the germline V gene. DNA of the CDR3: TGTGCCAGCACTTTAGGGGGGACGCCTGGAAACACCATATATTTT. It yields the protein CASTLGGTPGNTIYF.

The J gene is TRBJ1-2, the V gene TRBV7-3; tentatively, D is TRBD1 (6 bases). In germline, CDR1 is SGHTA, CDR2 FQGTGA. The V end lost 2 bases, the J end lost 11 bases, and 21 bases lay between the germline ends. The length of the CDR3 is 15 residues. CDR3 DNA sequence: TGTGCCAGCAGCTTAGGGAGGGGAAGGGGGTTCACGTACACCTTC. Amino acid sequence: CASSLGRGRGFTYTF.

This clone was found once. The rearrangement joins TRBV5-1 to TRBJ2-7; 7 bases fit TRBD2. The V gene's germline CDR1 is SGHRS and CDR2 YFSETQ. The CDR3 has 16 residues. With V trimmed by 1 base and J by 4 bases, 11 bases remained unmatched. CDR3 loop: CASSLISAGEIYEQYF. In DNA, the CDR3 is TGCGCCAGCAGCTTGATTTCCGCGGGGGAGATTTACGAGCAGTACTTC.

The chain has TRBV19 and TRBJ2-1, with 10 bases lining up with TRBD1. V shed 1 base and J 7 bases; nucleotides not matched to a gene: 4. Germline-derived CDR1 and CDR2 are LNHDA and SQIVND (reference sequence). The CDR3 extends over 15 amino acids. The CDR3 is CASSIGDRGANEQFF. CDR3 in DNA: TGTGCCAGTAGTATAGGGGACAGGGGAGCGAATGAGCAGTTCTTC. Full variable domain (outside the CDR3, taken from reference TRBV19 and TRBJ2-1): DGGITQSPKYLFRKEGQNVTLSCEQNLNHDAMYWYRQDPGQGLRLIYYSQIVNDFQKGDIAEGYSVSREKKESFPLTVTSAQKNPTAFYLCASSIGDRGANEQFFGPGTRLTVL.

The chain has TRBV19 and TRBJ2-1; D not resolved. V dropped 1 base and J dropped 6 bases, with 13 bases sitting between them. Germline V gives CDR1 LNHDA, CDR2 SQIVND (reference sequence). The CDR3 length is 15 residues. CDR3 nucleotides: TGTGCCAGTAGTATAGGGCAGGCCCCTGGCAATGAGCAGTTCTTC. Amino acids: CASSIGQAPGNEQFF.

The chain combines TRBV7-6 with TRBJ1-3, with D hard to call. Germline loops: CDR1 SGHVS, CDR2 FNYEAQ. V shed 1 base and J shed 7 bases, with 14 bases lying between them. The CDR3 length is 15 residues. In DNA form, the CDR3 reads TGTGCCAGCAGCTTAGAAGGCCTCAACGGGAACACCATATATTTT. Encoded protein: CASSLEGLNGNTIYF.

On this clone itself: Compared with germline, one end of the junction differs, possibly owing to a read error. The chain has TRBV5-8 and TRBJ2-7, with 11 positions matching TRBD1. The germline V gene encodes CDR1 SGHTS and CDR2 YDEGEE. The length of the CDR3 is 14 residues. This CDR3 reads CASRLDRGPYEQYF. As DNA, the CDR3 is TGTGCCAGCAGGTTGGACAGGGGGCCCTACGAGCAGTACTTC.

This chain uses TRBV19 with TRBJ2-2; a possible D gene is TRBD1 (6 bases). The CDR3 has 14 amino acids. The V and J ends lost 4 bases and 6 bases respectively, with 12 bases between them. Germline V gives CDR1 LNHDA, CDR2 SQIVND (reference sequence). The CDR3, as DNA: TGTGCCAGTAGTACGATACAGGGCGCCGGGGAGCTGTTTTTT. Translating it yields CASSTIQGAGELFF.

The chain has TRBV6-5 and TRBJ1-1, with 8 nucleotides matching TRBD1. The CDR3 runs 13 residues. Germline-derived CDR1 and CDR2 are MNHEY and SVGAGI. V shed 2 bases, J shed 11 bases, and the junction held 7 bases outside the gene matches. CDR3 loop: CASSYPGGGEAFF. Written as DNA, the CDR3 is TGTGCCAGCAGTTACCCAGGGGGCGGGGAGGCTTTCTTT.

The J gene is TRBJ1-1, the V gene TRBV29-1; D gene uncertain. Trimming pared 6 bases from V and 3 bases from J, leaving 5 bases between. The length of the CDR3 is 10 residues. Per germline, CDR1 SQVTM and CDR2 ANQGSEA. This CDR3 is CSVDYTEAFF. The DNA for the CDR3 is TGCAGCGTGGACTACACTGAAGCTTTCTTT.

The chain combines TRBV27 with TRBJ1-2, with 9 positions matching TRBD1. With V trimmed by 5 bases and J by 6 bases, 7 bases remained unmatched. The CDR3 is 14 residues long. Germline V lookup: CDR1 MNHEY, CDR2 SMNVEV (reference sequence). The CDR3 loop reads CASSARTGENGYTF. CDR3 in DNA: TGTGCCAGCAGTGCCCGGACAGGGGAGAATGGCTACACCTTC.

In DNA form, the CDR3 reads TGTGCCAGCAGTTTAGACAGGGGGCGAACTGAAGCTTTCTTT. It encodes CASSLDRGRTEAFF. The chain recombines TRBV27 with TRBJ1-1, with TRBD1 matching over 10 bases. Germline V gives CDR1 MNHEY, CDR2 SMNVEV (reference sequence). This CDR3 spans 14 amino acids. V lost 2 bases, J lost 5 bases, and 2 bases stayed unmatched.

This chain connects TRBV9 to TRBJ2-5; 10 bases fit TRBD2. Germline CDR1 and CDR2: SGDLS and YYNGEE. The CDR3 length is 16 residues. V lost 0 bases, J lost 5 bases, and 7 bases stayed unmatched. DNA for the CDR3: TGTGCCAGCAGCGTAGACCCTAGCGGGAGAACGGAGACCCAGTACTTC. Protein product: CASSVDPSGRTETQYF.

The chain has TRBV7-2 and TRBJ2-1; 7 bases line up with TRBD2. Germline lookup yields CDR1 SGHTA and CDR2 FQGNSA. This CDR3 has 16 amino acids. The ends lost 1 base at V and 3 bases at J; junction bases unmatched: 6. This chain's CDR3 is CASSLVATSVYNEQFF. The CDR3 DNA sequence: TGTGCCAGCAGCTTAGTAGCCACTAGCGTCTACAATGAGCAGTTCTTC.

The J gene is TRBJ2-3, the V gene TRBV28; D is perhaps TRBD1 (6 bases). Deletions cut 3 bases from V and 6 bases from J, with 10 bases between. The CDR3 spans 13 residues. Germline V gene data show CDR1 as MDHEN and CDR2 as SYDVKM. The CDR3 protein is CASSLAGVDTQYF. The DNA for the CDR3 is TGTGCCAGCAGTTTGGCAGGGGTGGATACGCAGTATTTT.

This chain connects TRBV11-3 to TRBJ2-7; 13 positions agree with TRBD2. V was clipped by 4 bases and J by 2 bases; unmatched bases: 2. The germline CDR1 and CDR2 sequences are SGHNT and YENEEA. This CDR3 spans 15 amino acids. The CDR3 DNA reads TGTGCCAGCAGCTCGGGACTAGCGGGAACCTACGAGCAGTACTTC. It translates to CASSSGLAGTYEQYF.

This clone appeared a few times. The chain couples TRBV6-5 to TRBJ2-7; 7 bases map to TRBD2. Trimming at V came to 2 bases and at J to 2 bases, leaving 6 bases not matched to a gene. Germline loops: CDR1 MNHEY, CDR2 SVGAGI. CDR3 length: 15 amino acids. CDR3 nucleotides: TGTGCCAGCAGTTACACCGGACTAGACACCTACGAGCAGTACTTC. Encoded protein: CASSYTGLDTYEQYF.

The chain combines TRBV18 with TRBJ2-1; possible D gene TRBD1, 6 bases. Germline assignment: CDR1 KGHSH and CDR2 LQKENI. V was clipped by 1 base and J by 9 bases, with 16 bases between them. The CDR3 length is 15 residues. CDR3: CASSPRQQGDSEQFF. CDR3 coding DNA: TGTGCCAGCTCACCACGGCAACAGGGTGATAGTGAGCAGTTCTTC. The full variable domain, its missing parts supplied by reference TRBV18 and TRBJ2-1, is NAGVMQNPRHLVRRRGQEARLRCSPMKGHSHVYWYRQLPEEGLKFMVYLQKENIIDESGMPKERFSAEFPKEGPSILRIQQVVRGDSAAYFCASSPRQQGDSEQFFGPGTRLTVL.

The rearrangement joins TRBV7-9 to TRBJ1-5, with a possible D match to TRBD1 (5 bases). The CDR3 runs to 16 residues. Germline assignment: CDR1 SEHNR and CDR2 FQNEAQ (reference sequence). The germline V and J ends were trimmed by 0 bases and 6 bases, with 15 bases remaining between them. The chain's CDR3 is CASSLALAGLGQPQHF. In DNA form, the CDR3 reads TGTGCCAGCAGCTTAGCGCTGGCAGGGTTAGGTCAGCCCCAGCATTTT.

The rearrangement uses TRBV7-2 and TRBJ2-1, with 7 bases lining up with TRBD2. Trimming removed 1 base from V and 5 bases from J; junction bases left unmatched: 8. Germline values: CDR1 SGHTA, CDR2 FQGNSA. This CDR3 spans 16 amino acids. CDR3 in amino acids: CASSLVGGGLNNEQFF. The CDR3 DNA follows: TGTGCCAGCAGCTTAGTAGGTGGGGGACTAAACAATGAGCAGTTCTTC.

This chain uses TRBV6-6 with TRBJ1-2; 7 nucleotides align to TRBD1. The CDR3 is 15 amino acids. Germline CDR1 reads MNHNY; CDR2 reads SVGAGI (reference sequence). V dropped 5 bases and J dropped 3; count of bases not matched to a gene: 9. This CDR3 is CASSDRTGVDYGYTF. For the CDR3, the DNA is TGTGCCAGCAGTGATCGGACAGGAGTAGACTATGGCTACACCTTC.

The chain carries TRBV5-5 and TRBJ2-5; D not certain. CDR3 size: 14 residues. Germline V CDR1 and CDR2: SGHKS, YYEKEE (reference sequence). V gave up 4 bases and J gave up 3 bases, with 13 bases separating them. This chain's CDR3 is CASSRALFEETQYF. CDR3 DNA sequence: TGTGCCAGCAGCCGAGCCCTTTTCGAAGAGACCCAGTACTTC. The full variable domain, its missing parts supplied by reference TRBV5-5 and TRBJ2-5, is DAGVTQSPTHLIKTRGQQVTLRCSPISGHKSVSWYQQVLGQGPQFIFQYYEKEERGRGNFPDRFSARQFPNYSSELNVNALLLGDSALYLCASSRALFEETQYFGPGTRLLVL.

This clone appeared once. The chain uses TRBV7-9 and TRBJ1-2; the D gene is possibly TRBD1 (5 bases). The length of the CDR3 is 15 residues. In germline, CDR1 is SEHNR, CDR2 FQNEAQ (reference sequence). V shed 8 bases and J shed 1 base, with 17 bases lying between them. CDR3 DNA: TGTGCCAGCGCAGAGGGAGGGGTCGATAACTATGGCTACACCTTC. It yields the protein CASAEGGVDNYGYTF.

V and J are TRBV12-3 or TRBV12-4 and TRBJ2-1; possibly TRBD2 for D (6 bases). The CDR3 has 12 residues. V lost 10 bases to trimming and J lost 0 bases, with 7 bases between them. CDR3 sequence reads: CATGGSYNEQFF. In DNA, the CDR3 is TGTGCCACCGGGGGCTCCTACAATGAGCAGTTCTTC.

J is TRBJ2-3 and V is TRBV14; 9 bases line up with TRBD2. The junction had 10 bases not matched to a gene; V was cut back by 4 bases and J by 5 bases. Germline values: CDR1 SGHDN, CDR2 FVKESK. The CDR3 spans 16 residues. As DNA, the CDR3 is TGTGCCAGCAGCCCGTACCTAGCGGGATCTATAGATACGCAGTATTTT. Protein: CASSPYLAGSIDTQYF. Looking up the rest from reference TRBV14 and TRBJ2-3 gives the full variable domain: EAGVTQFPSHSVIEKGQTVTLRCDPISGHDNLYWYRRVMGKEIKFLLHFVKESKQDESGMPNNRFLAERTGGTYSTLKVQPAELEDSGVYFCASSPYLAGSIDTQYFGPGTRLTVL.

V usage is TRBV29-1 and J usage is TRBJ1-2; weak D call: TRBD1 (6 bases). With 4 bases removed from V and 1 base from J, the gap between germline ends came to 13 bases. CDR1 SQVTM and CDR2 ANQGSEA come from the germline V gene. CDR3 length: 14 residues. The DNA for the CDR3 is TGCAGCGTTGTTGGTAGGGGGATTAACTATGGCTACACCTTC. This translates into CSVVGRGINYGYTF. The full variable domain, completed using reference TRBV29-1 and TRBJ1-2, is SAVISQKPSRDICQRGTSLTIQCQVDSQVTMMFWYRQQPGQSLTLIATANQGSEATYESGFVIDKFPISRPNLTFSTLTVSNMSPEDSSIYLCSVVGRGINYGYTFGSGTRLTVV.